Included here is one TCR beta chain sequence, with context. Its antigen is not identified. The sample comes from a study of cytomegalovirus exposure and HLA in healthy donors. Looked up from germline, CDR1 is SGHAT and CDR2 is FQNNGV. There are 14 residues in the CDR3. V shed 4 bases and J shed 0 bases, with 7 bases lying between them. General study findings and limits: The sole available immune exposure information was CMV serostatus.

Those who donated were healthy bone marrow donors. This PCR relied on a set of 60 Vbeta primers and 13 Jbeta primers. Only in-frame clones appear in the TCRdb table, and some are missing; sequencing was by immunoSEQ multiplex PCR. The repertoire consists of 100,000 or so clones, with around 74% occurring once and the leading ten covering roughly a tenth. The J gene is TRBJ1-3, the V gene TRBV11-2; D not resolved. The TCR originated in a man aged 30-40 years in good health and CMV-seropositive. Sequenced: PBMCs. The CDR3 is CASSSDSSGNTIYF. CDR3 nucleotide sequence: TGTGCCAGCAGCTCAGATAGCTCTGGAAACACCATATATTTT.